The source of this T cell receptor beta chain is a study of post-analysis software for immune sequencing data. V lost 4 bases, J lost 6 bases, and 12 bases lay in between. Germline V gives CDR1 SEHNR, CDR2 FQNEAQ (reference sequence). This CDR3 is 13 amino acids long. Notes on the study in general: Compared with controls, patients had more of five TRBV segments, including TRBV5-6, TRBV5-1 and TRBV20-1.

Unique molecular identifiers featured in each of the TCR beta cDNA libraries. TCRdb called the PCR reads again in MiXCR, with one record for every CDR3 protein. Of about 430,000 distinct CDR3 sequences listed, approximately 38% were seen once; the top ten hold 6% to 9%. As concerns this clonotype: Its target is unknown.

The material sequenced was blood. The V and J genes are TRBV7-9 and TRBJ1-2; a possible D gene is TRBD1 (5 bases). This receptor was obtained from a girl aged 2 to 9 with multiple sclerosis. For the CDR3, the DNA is TGTGCCAGCAGCTCCTGGACACAGCATGGCTACACCTTC. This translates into CASSSWTQHGYTF.